This T cell receptor beta chain was recorded in a study of blood T cell repertoires in COVID-19. In the study's own analysis: Counts of nucleated cells, estimated from reference gene primer amplification, were obtained. This table comes from immunoSEQ multiplex PCR, and its TCRdb copy is limited to in-frame clones, with some not included. The V and J calls and clone size were taken over from that table, and D and trimming were inferred from the DNA. The sample gives approximately 100,000 clones, nearly 85% of which show up once; approximately 7% is in the top ten. The CDR3 is 16 amino acids. Looked up from germline, CDR1 is MGHRA and CDR2 is YSYEKL. Trimming took off 0 bases at V and 2 bases at J, with 14 bases between the two ends.

Sequencing was done on a sample of peripheral blood. The chain employs TRBV4-1 and TRBJ2-7; tentatively, D is TRBD1 (6 bases). This TCR came from a woman aged 45-65 years with acute or convalescent COVID-19. The CDR3 loop reads CASSQDGAGVAYEQYF. The CDR3 DNA follows: TGCGCCAGCAGCCAAGATGGGGCAGGGGTCGCCTACGAGCAGTACTTC.